A single sample is the source of the 27 T cell receptor beta chains below, sequenced in a study of neurological immune-mediated disorders. TCRdb re-called the 5' RACE reads with MiXCR, one entry per CDR3 protein. The sample has around 49,000 distinct CDR3 sequences; 10% to 15% are singletons. Documented time point: longitudinal time-point 3. Material for sequencing was PBMCs. The receptor set was obtained from a male donor with HTLV-1-associated myelopathy (HAM/TSP).

The chain is built from TRBV7-8 and TRBJ1-4, with D maybe TRBD1 (6 bases). Germline V gives CDR1 SGHVS, CDR2 FQNEAQ. This CDR3 region has 16 residues. Trimming removed 1 base from V and 1 base from J, with 10 bases in between. CDR3 DNA sequence: TGTGCCAGCAGCTTAGACAGGGTCGTAACTAATGAAAAACTGTTTTTT. It encodes CASSLDRVVTNEKLFF.

There are a few counts of this clonotype. The chain has TRBV4-1 and TRBJ1-5; D is unresolved. The germline V and J ends were trimmed by 0 bases and 4 bases, with 13 bases remaining between them. This CDR3 region has 16 residues. Germline V gene lookup returns CDR1 MGHRA and CDR2 YSYEKL. CDR3 residues: CASSQEIGQLNQPQHF. As DNA, the CDR3 is TGCGCCAGCAGCCAAGAAATCGGGCAGCTAAATCAGCCCCAGCATTTT.

In this sample, this clonotype turned up many times. The V gene is TRBV5-1, the J gene TRBJ1-1, with a weak D call TRBD1 (5 bases). Deletions cut 2 bases from V and 7 bases from J, with 6 bases between. Germline V gene data show CDR1 as SGHRS and CDR2 as YFSETQ. The CDR3 has 11 residues. CDR3 region: CASSFDSEAFF. The CDR3 nucleotides read TGCGCCAGCAGCTTCGACAGTGAAGCTTTCTTT.

Ten or more counts support this clonotype. The chain has TRBV29-1 and TRBJ2-7; a possible D gene is TRBD2 (6 bases). Trimming took 0 bases from V and 6 from J, leaving 9 bases between them. Looked up from germline, CDR1 is SQVTM and CDR2 is ANQGSEA. This CDR3 has 12 amino acids. CDR3 in amino acids: CSVEEAGFEQYF. DNA for the CDR3: TGCAGCGTTGAAGAGGCGGGGTTCGAGCAGTACTTC.

This clonotype was seen a few times. CDR3 DNA sequence: TGTGCCATCAGTGAGGACAGATCCAATCAGCCCCAGCATTTT. Protein: CAISEDRSNQPQHF. This chain joins TRBV10-3 and TRBJ1-5; a possible D gene is TRBD1 (5 bases). V was cut by 2 bases and J by 3 bases, with 8 bases left in between. The CDR3 totals 14 residues. The V gene's germline CDR1 is ENHRY and CDR2 SYGVKD.

This clonotype occurred many times. This chain uses TRBV20-1 with TRBJ1-1; D call uncertain. The CDR3 contains 16 residues. The ends were cut back, 0 bases at V and 4 bases at J, with 18 bases in the middle. Germline V gene data show CDR1 as DFQATT and CDR2 as SNEGSKA (reference sequence). DNA of the CDR3: TGCAGTGCTAGAGATAGTGCGAAGGGATCCCCCACTGAAGCTTTCTTT. Translating it yields CSARDSAKGSPTEAFF.

This clonotype was recorded at least ten times. V usage is TRBV4-3 and J usage is TRBJ2-2; TRBD2 aligns across 11 bases. The germline V gene encodes CDR1 LGHNA and CDR2 YSLEER. The CDR3 has 15 residues. The V segment lost 2 bases and the J segment 6 bases; nucleotides outside the gene matches: 2. The chain's CDR3 is CASSQLGLAAGELFF. Written as DNA, the CDR3 is TGCGCCAGCAGCCAATTGGGACTAGCGGCCGGGGAGCTGTTTTTT.

Many counts were recorded for this clonotype. The V and J genes are TRBV16 and TRBJ1-6; 7 nucleotides agree with TRBD1. J gave up 6 bases and V 5 bases, and 7 bases lay outside the gene matches. The germline V gene has CDR1 KGHSY and CDR2 FQNENV. This CDR3 spans 15 amino acids. DNA for the CDR3: TGTGCCAGCAGCATAACAGGGGACTTTAATTCACCCCTCCACTTT. Translation gives CASSITGDFNSPLHF.

Many counts were recorded for this clonotype. The chain uses TRBV2 and TRBJ1-1; D may be TRBD1 (5 bases). Germline V gene lookup returns CDR1 SNHLY and CDR2 FYNNEI. The CDR3 is 13 amino acids. Trimming took off 6 bases at V and 2 bases at J, with 10 bases between the two ends. This CDR3 reads CASSQTANTEAFF. The CDR3, as DNA: TGTGCCAGCAGCCAGACAGCCAACACTGAAGCTTTCTTT.

This clonotype was detected many times. CDR3 residues: CASSLYDDLGGQGDTEAFF. As DNA, the CDR3 is TGTGCCAGCAGTTTATACGACGATTTAGGTGGACAGGGGGATACTGAAGCTTTCTTT. V usage is TRBV28 and J usage is TRBJ1-1; 10 bases agree with TRBD1. Trimming took 1 base from V and 5 from J; bases not matched to a gene: 16. The CDR3 spans 19 residues. Germline V lookup: CDR1 MDHEN, CDR2 SYDVKM.

In its sample, this clonotype was seen many times. J is TRBJ2-5 and V is TRBV20-1, with no clear D. Looked up from germline, CDR1 is DFQATT and CDR2 is SNEGSKA (reference sequence). The CDR3 runs to 12 residues. V was shortened by 6 bases and J by 4 bases, with 12 bases between the two germline ends. The DNA of the CDR3 is TGCAGTGCAAACCGCCCGCCAGAGACCCAGTACTTC. Residues: CSANRPPETQYF.

Many counts were recorded for this clonotype. The CDR3 region has the DNA TGCGCCAGCAGCTTGGGACCGCACACAGATACGCAGTATTTT. This gives the protein CASSLGPHTDTQYF. The chain combines TRBV5-1 with TRBJ2-3; no clear D gene. The CDR3 sequence is 14 residues long. The germline gives CDR1 SGHRS, CDR2 YFSETQ. Trimming took off 0 bases at V and 2 bases at J, with 7 bases between the two ends.

The chain carries TRBV7-8 and TRBJ2-1; D possibly corresponds to TRBD2 (5 bases). CDR3 size: 15 residues. V lost 4 bases and J 2 bases, leaving 12 bases between the germline ends. Germline V gives CDR1 SGHVS, CDR2 FQNEAQ. CDR3 nucleotides: TGTGCCAGCAGCTCTCCTCACGGGGCCTACAATGAGCAGTTCTTC. Encoded protein: CASSSPHGAYNEQFF.

In this sample, this clonotype turned up a few times. V gene TRBV12-3 or TRBV12-4 combines with J gene TRBJ1-1; 8 bases are shared with TRBD1. Trimming at V came to 5 bases and at J to 1 base, leaving 12 bases not matched to a gene. The CDR3 consists of 17 residues. In DNA form, the CDR3 reads TGTGCCAGCAGTATGGGGGACAGGTTTACCCAGAACACTGAAGCTTTCTTT. It codes for CASSMGDRFTQNTEAFF.

The table lists this clonotype with many counts. This chain joins TRBV6-1 and TRBJ2-1, with TRBD2 identical over 9 bases. The CDR3 loop spans 14 amino acids. In germline, CDR1 is MNHNS, CDR2 SASEGT. J was trimmed by 6 bases and V by 6 bases; bases with no gene match: 6. The CDR3 is CASRERGASNEQFF. The DNA of the CDR3 is TGTGCCAGCAGGGAGCGGGGGGCCTCCAATGAGCAGTTCTTC.

This clonotype was found many times. The chain carries TRBV12-3 or TRBV12-4 and TRBJ2-3; D not resolved. CDR3 length: 13 residues. The V gene lost 0 bases and the J gene lost 6 bases, with 7 bases spanning the gap. CDR3 in DNA: TGTGCCAGCAGTTTAGCTCACCCGGATACGCAGTATTTT. It encodes CASSLAHPDTQYF.

This clonotype showed up many times. The rearrangement joins TRBV3-1 to TRBJ2-7; unclear D gene. Trimming took off 1 base at V and 1 base at J, with 8 bases between the two ends. The CDR3 is 14 residues long. CDR1 LGHDT and CDR2 YNNKEL come from the germline V gene (reference sequence). The CDR3 nucleotides are TGTGCCAGCAGCCAAGGGTGGCAGTCCTACGAGCAGTACTTC. Translating gives CASSQGWQSYEQYF.

This clonotype was counted at least ten times. J is TRBJ2-1 and V is TRBV29-1, with TRBD2 matching 11 bases. The CDR3 has 14 residues. Germline CDR1 and CDR2: SQVTM and ANQGSEA. V was clipped by 4 bases and J by 3 bases; unmatched bases: 2. The CDR3 protein is CSVGLAGGYNEQFF. DNA of the CDR3: TGCAGCGTTGGCCTAGCGGGGGGCTACAATGAGCAGTTCTTC.

This clonotype occurred many times. CDR3 loop: CASTLERTGRSYTF. In nucleotides, the CDR3 is TGTGCCAGCACCCTGGAGAGGACAGGGAGGAGCTACACCTTC. The chain uses TRBV2 and TRBJ1-2; 8 bases agree with TRBD1. The CDR3 loop spans 14 amino acids. Germline lookup yields CDR1 SNHLY and CDR2 FYNNEI. The ends lost 7 bases at V and 9 bases at J; junction bases unmatched: 13.

In its sample, this clonotype was seen many times. The rearrangement uses TRBV7-2 and TRBJ2-3; 13 bases are a match to TRBD2. CDR1 SGHTA and CDR2 FQGNSA come from the germline V gene. This CDR3 has 17 residues. After removal of 3 bases from V and 4 bases from J, the junction contained 7 bases not matched to a gene. CDR3 sequence: CASSFTSGGARSDTQYF. The CDR3 DNA reads as TGTGCCAGCAGCTTTACTAGCGGGGGGGCCCGGTCAGATACGCAGTATTTT.

This clonotype came up a few times. The gene calls are TRBV27 and TRBJ1-1, with 9 nucleotides matching TRBD1. From germline, CDR1 is MNHEY and CDR2 SMNVEV (reference sequence). This CDR3 has 14 residues. V was pared by 0 bases and J by 7 bases, with 3 bases of the junction left unmatched. The CDR3 loop is CASSLSTGGVEAFF. The CDR3 DNA follows: TGTGCCAGCAGTTTATCGACAGGGGGGGTTGAAGCTTTCTTT.

This clonotype was seen ten or more times. The chain links TRBV5-1 to TRBJ1-3; D gene uncertain. Germline-derived CDR1 and CDR2 are SGHRS and YFSETQ. The length of the CDR3 is 14 residues. V was trimmed by 0 bases and J by 4 bases, leaving 8 bases between them. The CDR3 sequence: CASSLAQPGNTIYF. CDR3 coding DNA: TGCGCCAGCAGCTTGGCACAGCCCGGAAACACCATATATTTT.

At least ten counts were recorded for this clonotype. This chain connects TRBV4-3 to TRBJ2-7; 7 bases match TRBD2. The germline gives CDR1 LGHNA, CDR2 YSLEER. CDR3 length equals 17 residues. V was pared by 1 base and J by 2 bases, with 11 bases of the junction left unmatched. DNA of the CDR3: TGCGCCAGCAGCCAAGGAGCCCGTCGGGGGACTACCTACGAGCAGTACTTC. Translation: CASSQGARRGTTYEQYF.

This clonotype was observed many times. The V call is TRBV28, the J call TRBJ1-2, with 12 bases fitting TRBD1. From germline, CDR1 is MDHEN and CDR2 SYDVKM. With 6 bases clipped from V and 4 bases from J, the junction kept 12 bases outside the gene matches. This CDR3 region has 17 residues. CDR3 in DNA: TGTGCCAGCAGCTTAGGGGGACAGGGGGCACGGTCCTATGGCTACACCTTC. This sequence encodes CASSLGGQGARSYGYTF.

This clonotype was seen at least ten times. The chain carries TRBV20-1 and TRBJ2-7, with 11 bases that match TRBD2. Germline loops: CDR1 DFQATT, CDR2 SNEGSKA (reference sequence). The CDR3 runs 13 residues. CDR3 sequence: CSLAGGHFYEQYF. For the CDR3, the DNA is TGCAGCCTAGCGGGGGGCCACTTCTACGAGCAGTACTTC.

This clonotype was counted a few times. Its ends do not fully match the called genes, so a read error is possible. The chain employs TRBV18 and TRBJ1-2; tentative D call: TRBD1 (6 bases). The CDR3 length is 13 residues. Germline V gives CDR1 KGHSH, CDR2 LQKENI. In DNA form, the CDR3 reads TGTGCCAGCTCACCAGGGACCAGGAAGGACAGATACTTC. Amino acid sequence: CASSPGTRKDRYF.

This clonotype has more than one count but fewer than ten. The rearrangement joins TRBV7-9 to TRBJ2-5; D perhaps matches TRBD2 (5 bases). Trimming removed 5 bases at V and 8 bases at J, with 15 bases between. There are 13 residues in the CDR3. From germline, CDR1 is SEHNR and CDR2 FQNEAQ (reference sequence). Here the CDR3 reads CASSKNLPGTQYF. In DNA, the CDR3 is TGTGCCAGCAGCAAAAACCTTCCGGGAACCCAGTACTTC. The variable domain in full, completed from reference TRBV7-9 and TRBJ2-5, reads DTGVSQNPRHKITKRGQNVTFRCDPISEHNRLYWYRQTLGQGPEFLTYFQNEAQLEKSRLLSDRFSAERPKGSFSTLEIQRTEQGDSAMYLCASSKNLPGTQYFGPGTRLLVL.